These 5 T cell receptor beta chains were all obtained from the same sample, sequenced in a study of cytomegalovirus exposure and HLA in healthy donors. Primers for the PCR totalled 60 Vbeta and 13 Jbeta. TCRdb keeps only in-frame clones here, not all; method: immunoSEQ multiplex PCR. The repertoire has about 82,000 clones, around 78% of them found once; the top ten carry 5.5%. The sequenced material came from PBMCs. The receptors stem from a male donor in good health and CMV-seropositive.

This clone was seen only a few times. This chain links TRBV18 with TRBJ1-5; D possibly corresponds to TRBD1 (5 bases). The germline CDR1 and CDR2 sequences are KGHSH and LQKENI. CDR3 length: 14 amino acids. Trimming removed 2 bases at V and 0 bases at J, with 5 bases between. The CDR3 protein is CASSPDSSNQPQHF. CDR3 DNA: TGTGCCAGCTCACCAGACAGTAGCAATCAGCCCCAGCATTTT.

The chain's CDR3 is CASSIHYNEQFF. CDR3 coding DNA: TGTGCCAGCAGCATTCACTACAATGAGCAGTTCTTC. This rearrangement joins TRBV7-8 to TRBJ2-1; D ambiguous. Trimming pared 5 bases from V and 3 bases from J, leaving 5 bases between. The CDR3 runs to 12 residues. Germline CDR1 reads SGHVS; CDR2 reads FQNEAQ.

The rearrangement joins TRBV19 to TRBJ2-1; TRBD1 matches at 10 bases. The germline gives CDR1 LNHDA, CDR2 SQIVND (reference sequence). The CDR3 is made up of 17 amino acids. The trim removed 5 bases at V and 5 bases at J, leaving 12 bases unmatched. CDR3 sequence reads: CASSSTPGTGAHNEQFF. The CDR3 nucleotides are TGTGCCAGTAGTTCGACCCCCGGGACAGGGGCACACAATGAGCAGTTCTTC.

The chain employs TRBV21-1 and TRBJ1-5; the table assigns TRBD1, which was not confirmed against the DNA. TRBV21-1 is a known pseudogene. This CDR3 contains 15 residues. This CDR3 reads CASSNEDRVDQPQHF. DNA for the CDR3: TGTGCCAGCAGCAACGAGGACAGGGTTGATCAGCCCCAGCATTTT.

This sequence joins TRBV29-1 and TRBJ1-1, with D uncertain. CDR1 is SQVTM, CDR2 ANQGSEA, per germline. The CDR3 has 15 amino acids. Trimming stripped 0 bases from V and 0 bases from J, with 11 bases between. CDR3 bases: TGCAGCGTTGAAGATGGTAGAGCCATGAACACTGAAGCTTTCTTT. Translating it yields CSVEDGRAMNTEAFF.